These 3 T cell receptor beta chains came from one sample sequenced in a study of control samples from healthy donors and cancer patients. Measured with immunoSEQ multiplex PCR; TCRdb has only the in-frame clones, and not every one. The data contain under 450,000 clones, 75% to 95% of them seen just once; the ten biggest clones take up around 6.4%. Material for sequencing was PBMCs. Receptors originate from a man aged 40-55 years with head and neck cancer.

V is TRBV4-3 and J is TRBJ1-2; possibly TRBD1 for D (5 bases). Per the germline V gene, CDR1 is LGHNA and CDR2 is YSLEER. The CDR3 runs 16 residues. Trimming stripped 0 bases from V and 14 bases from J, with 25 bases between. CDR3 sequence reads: CASSQDLMGRRPVGTF. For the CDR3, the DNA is TGCGCCAGCAGCCAAGATCTCATGGGACGGCGACCGGTTGGAACCTTC.

In DNA, the CDR3 is TGTGCCATCAGTGAGGTGGGTGAAGCTTTCTTT. This translates into CAISEVGEAFF. The V and J genes are TRBV10-3 and TRBJ1-1; D remains unclear. The CDR3 runs 11 residues. From germline, CDR1 is ENHRY and CDR2 SYGVKD. V was cut by 2 bases and J by 7 bases, with 5 bases left in between.

The CDR3 sequence: CASSYRDRSTDTQYF. In nucleotides, the CDR3 is TGCGCCAGCAGCTACCGGGACAGGAGCACAGATACGCAGTATTTT. The chain has TRBV4-1 and TRBJ2-3; the match to TRBD1 covers 8 bases. J lost 0 bases, V lost 5 bases, and 4 bases had no gene match. The CDR3 is made up of 15 amino acids. CDR1 is MGHRA and CDR2 is YSYEKL in the germline V gene.